Only a few counts were recorded for the clone carrying this T cell receptor (beta chain). Its antigen is unidentified. Data came from immunoSEQ multiplex PCR; TCRdb stores just in-frame clones and leaves some out. The table has around 150,000 clones, 85% to 90% seen once. This record comes from a study of T cell responses to AZD1222 COVID-19 vaccine. In the study overall: Second-dose intervals near 4 or 12 weeks were combined.

Germline V gives CDR1 LGHDT, CDR2 YNNKEL (reference sequence). The V end was cut by 0 bases, the J end by 11 bases, with 13 bases between. The CDR3 has 14 amino acids. Findings and limits, study-wide: Receipt of two AZD1222 doses was followed by a rise in Spike-specific TCR breadth and depth.

The TCR originated in an adult in good health. The source material was peripheral blood, sampled on day 0 of AZD1222 vaccination. The V call is TRBV3-1 (or the pseudogene TRBV3-2), the J call TRBJ1-4, with D maybe TRBD1 (5 bases). CDR3 coding DNA: TGTGCCAGCAGCCAAGAGAACAGGTACGGGAAACTGTTTTTT. Translation: CASSQENRYGKLFF.